These 18 T cell receptor beta chains share one sample of origin, sequenced in a study of shared clonotypes between healthy human individuals. The method was immunoSEQ multiplex PCR; TCRdb's version includes in-frame clones alone and lacks a portion of them. The sample holds over a million clones, 96% seen once. Sequencing used naive CD4+ T cells sorted from blood. Stated subset: CD45RA+ positively selected. Receptors were obtained from a man aged 25 to 40 in good health.

On this clone: Other DNA sequences in this sample translate to the same CDR3. The V call is TRBV28, the J call TRBJ1-5; no clear D gene. The germline V gene has CDR1 MDHEN and CDR2 SYDVKM. The V gene lost 5 bases and the J gene lost 6 bases, with 8 bases spanning the gap. The CDR3 consists of 12 residues. CDR3 DNA sequence: TGTGCCAGCAGTCTTGTTGGTCAGCCCCAGCATTTT. Its protein product is CASSLVGQPQHF.

This clone was recorded once. The chain combines TRBV9 with TRBJ1-1; D is ambiguous. From germline, CDR1 is SGDLS and CDR2 YYNGEE. The germline V and J ends were trimmed by 1 base and 6 bases, with 19 bases remaining between them. This CDR3 spans 16 amino acids. The CDR3 is CASSVSPNPGLAEAFF. CDR3 DNA: TGTGCCAGCAGCGTATCGCCTAACCCAGGATTGGCTGAAGCTTTCTTT. The whole variable domain, filled in from reference TRBV9 and TRBJ1-1, reads DSGVTQTPKHLITATGQRVTLRCSPRSGDLSVYWYQQSLDQGLQFLIQYYNGEERAKGNILERFSAQQFPDLHSELNLSSLELGDSALYFCASSVSPNPGLAEAFFGQGTRLTVV.

Comments on this clone: The sample contains more than one DNA sequence encoding this CDR3. The chain links TRBV10-1 to TRBJ2-1, with D possibly being TRBD2 (6 bases). The CDR3 is 12 residues long. Germline CDR1 reads WNHNN; CDR2 reads SYGVQD (reference sequence). Trimming removed 3 bases at V and 8 bases at J, with 8 bases between. CDR3 coding DNA: TGCGCCAGCAGTGACCCGGGGGATGAGCAGTTCTTC. This encodes CASSDPGDEQFF.

The J gene is TRBJ2-3, the V gene TRBV30; D unclear. This CDR3 has 15 amino acids. Trimming left V 4 bases short and J 4 bases short, with 18 bases between. CDR1 and CDR2 (germline): GTSNPN, SVGIG (reference sequence). The CDR3 nucleotides are TGTGCCTGGACTCGACCACCCCTCCGAGCAGATACGCAGTATTTT. It codes for CAWTRPPLRADTQYF.

The chain combines TRBV7-8 with TRBJ2-7; D gene uncertain. Trimming took off 0 bases at V and 3 bases at J, with 9 bases between the two ends. The CDR3 is 14 residues long. Looked up from germline, CDR1 is SGHVS and CDR2 is FQNEAQ. The CDR3 is CASSLASQSYEQYF. DNA for the CDR3: TGTGCCAGCAGCTTAGCCAGCCAAAGCTACGAGCAGTACTTC.

The rearrangement joins TRBV2 to TRBJ2-7; 8 positions match TRBD2. This CDR3 spans 14 amino acids. Germline values: CDR1 SNHLY, CDR2 FYNNEI. Trimming at V came to 2 bases and at J to 7 bases, leaving 7 bases not matched to a gene. The CDR3 sequence: CASSEKAGVTEQYF. In nucleotides, the CDR3 is TGTGCCAGCAGTGAAAAAGCGGGAGTAACGGAGCAGTACTTC.

This clone was detected only once. The chain links TRBV5-1 to TRBJ2-1, with D unclear. CDR1 is SGHRS and CDR2 is YFSETQ in the germline V gene. This CDR3 comprises 13 residues. Trimming shortened V by 4 bases and J by 9 bases, and 14 bases separated the two germline ends. In DNA form, the CDR3 reads TGCGCCAGCAGCCCAAGTATGGTGGGTGAGCAGTTCTTC. This sequence encodes CASSPSMVGEQFF.

This clone was recorded only once. This chain uses TRBV11-2 with TRBJ2-1; 11 positions match TRBD1. V lost 5 bases and J lost 10; bases outside the gene matches: 10. Looked up from germline, CDR1 is SGHAT and CDR2 is FQNNGV. This CDR3 is built from 15 residues. CDR3 nucleotides: TGTGCCAGCAGCCCTATAAGGGACAGGGGGAAGGAGCAGTTCTTC. Its protein is CASSPIRDRGKEQFF.

The chain recombines TRBV19 with TRBJ2-1; TRBD1 matches at 9 bases. Germline CDR1 and CDR2: LNHDA and SQIVND (reference sequence). V gave up 6 bases and J gave up 1 base; unmatched junction bases: 4. This CDR3 comprises 15 residues. Here the CDR3 DNA reads TGTGCCAGTAGGACCGGGACAGGGTCCTACAATGAGCAGTTCTTC. Its translation is CASRTGTGSYNEQFF. Full variable domain (outside the CDR3, taken from reference TRBV19 and TRBJ2-1): DGGITQSPKYLFRKEGQNVTLSCEQNLNHDAMYWYRQDPGQGLRLIYYSQIVNDFQKGDIAEGYSVSREKKESFPLTVTSAQKNPTAFYLCASRTGTGSYNEQFFGPGTRLTVL.

The chain couples TRBV27 to TRBJ1-1; D ambiguous. The V gene's germline CDR1 is MNHEY and CDR2 SMNVEV (reference sequence). The CDR3 consists of 13 residues. V lost 6 bases and J lost 3, with 11 bases in between. The CDR3 is CASRGLVDTEAFF. For the CDR3, the DNA is TGTGCCAGCAGGGGGTTGGTGGACACTGAAGCTTTCTTT.

The chain joins TRBV2 to TRBJ1-2; 9 bases fit TRBD1. The CDR3 is made up of 14 amino acids. V was clipped by 7 bases and J by 8 bases; unmatched bases: 11. Germline V CDR1 and CDR2: SNHLY, FYNNEI. This CDR3 reads CASTGTGILGGYTF. The CDR3 DNA reads as TGTGCCAGCACAGGGACAGGGATTCTTGGGGGCTACACCTTC.

The rearrangement joins TRBV5-1 to TRBJ2-7; D may be TRBD1 (6 bases). The V gene's germline CDR1 is SGHRS and CDR2 YFSETQ. The V and J ends lost 1 base and 5 bases respectively, with 13 bases between them. The CDR3 length is 14 residues. The CDR3, as DNA: TGCGCCAGCAGCTTGATTCAGGGGTCCCACGAGCAGTACTTC. Translating gives CASSLIQGSHEQYF.

The rearrangement joins TRBV11-1 to TRBJ2-1, with TRBD1 identical over 9 bases. The CDR3 extends over 15 amino acids. In germline, CDR1 is SGHAT, CDR2 FQDESV (reference sequence). The trim removed 5 bases at V and 6 bases at J, leaving 8 bases unmatched. The CDR3 protein is CASSLGQGSGNEQFF. In nucleotides, the CDR3 is TGTGCCAGCAGCCTTGGACAGGGGAGTGGCAATGAGCAGTTCTTC.

This chain connects TRBV2 to TRBJ2-5; D possibly corresponds to TRBD2 (6 bases). Germline-derived CDR1 and CDR2 are SNHLY and FYNNEI. The CDR3 spans 13 residues. Trimming pared 4 bases from V and 7 bases from J, leaving 13 bases between. The CDR3 coding sequence is TGTGCCAGCAGTGGATCTGAGGGAGGGACCCAGTACTTC. It specifies CASSGSEGGTQYF. Looking up the rest from reference TRBV2 and TRBJ2-5 gives the full variable domain: EPEVTQTPSHQVTQMGQEVILRCVPISNHLYFYWYRQILGQKVEFLVSFYNNEISEKSEIFDDQFSVERPDGSNFTLKIRSTKLEDSAMYFCASSGSEGGTQYFGPGTRLLVL.

Note on this clone: Other nucleotide sequences from this sample produce the same CDR3. This sequence joins TRBV5-1 and TRBJ2-3; TRBD2 aligns across 12 bases. The CDR3 contains 16 residues. V lost 2 bases, J lost 0 bases, and 1 base stayed unmatched. Germline CDR1 is SGHRS and CDR2 is YFSETQ. The CDR3 here is CASSLGLAGSTDTQYF. The DNA of the CDR3 is TGCGCCAGCAGCTTAGGACTAGCGGGGAGCACAGATACGCAGTATTTT.

V gene TRBV19 combines with J gene TRBJ1-5, with no clear D. The germline V and J ends were trimmed by 5 bases and 4 bases, with 6 bases remaining between them. The CDR3 has 12 amino acids. In germline, CDR1 is LNHDA, CDR2 SQIVND (reference sequence). The CDR3 is CASSFRNQPQHF. The CDR3 DNA is TGTGCCAGTAGTTTCAGAAATCAGCCCCAGCATTTT.

The chain couples TRBV5-1 to TRBJ2-5; the D call may be TRBD1 or TRBD2 (5 bases each). V lost 1 base and J 2 bases, leaving 15 bases between the germline ends. The CDR3 runs to 16 residues. The germline CDR1 and CDR2 sequences are SGHRS and YFSETQ. CDR3 sequence: CASSLWDASKQETQYF. The CDR3 coding sequence is TGCGCCAGCAGCTTGTGGGACGCTAGCAAACAAGAGACCCAGTACTTC.

The chain uses TRBV21-1 and TRBJ1-5; TRBD1, the D gene given by the table, was not confirmed from the DNA. TRBV21-1 constitutes a pseudogene. The CDR3 sequence is 15 residues long. DNA of the CDR3: TGTGCCAGCAACGAGGACAGCGATAGCAATCAGCCCCAGCATTTT. Translated: CASNEDSDSNQPQHF.